These T cell receptor beta chains were read from a single sample in a study of T cell responses to AZD1222 COVID-19 vaccine. Sequencing used immunoSEQ multiplex PCR; TCRdb keeps in-frame clones, though not all of them. There are roughly 120,000 clones in the sample; approximately 90% occur only once, and 3.2% lies in the top ten. This specimen consisted of peripheral blood, obtained on day 0 of AZD1222 vaccination. The receptors derive from an adult in good health. The CDR3 runs from the conserved cysteine through the conserved F or W. A D gene is named only where the DNA matches it firmly. Clone size appears in some rows only: once, few, many, or a class for an expanded clone.

TRBJ1-1,NA,TRBV4-1,NA,CASSQDLDFTEAFF,TGCGCCAGCAGCCAAGATCTGGACTTCACTGAAGCTTTCTTT
TRBJ1-1,NA,TRBV10-3,NA,CAINPGTPRNTEAFF,TGTGCCATCAACCCCGGGACACCGAGAAACACTGAAGCTTTCTTT
TRBJ1-5,NA,TRBV15,NA,CATSRDGAEGRPQHF,TGTGCCACCAGCAGAGATGGAGCGGAGGGTCGGCCCCAGCATTTT
TRBJ1-1,few,TRBV6-5,NA,CASRGTMIPKAFF,TGTGCCAGCAGGGGGACAATGATACCCAAAGCTTTCTTT
TRBJ2-5,NA,TRBV18,NA,CASAGGPQETQYF,TGTGCCAGCGCCGGAGGGCCACAAGAGACCCAGTACTTC
TRBJ2-7,once,TRBV27,NA,CASSSDSRLYEQYF,TGTGCCAGCAGTTCCGACAGCAGACTATACGAGCAGTACTTC
TRBJ2-1,NA,TRBV12-5,NA,CASGWGQNEQFF,TGTGCTAGTGGTTGGGGCCAGAATGAGCAGTTCTTC
TRBJ2-1,NA,TRBV28,NA,CASGLLRGQFF,TGTGCCAGCGGTCTCCTACGGGGGCAGTTCTTC
TRBJ2-5,few,TRBV7-9,NA,CASSWGGGRETQYF,TGTGCCAGCAGCTGGGGAGGGGGTCGGGAGACCCAGTACTTC
TRBJ1-3,few,TRBV5-1,NA,CASSLNSRSSGNTIYF,TGCGCCAGCAGCTTAAATTCCAGGAGCTCTGGAAACACCATATATTTT
TRBJ1-5,NA,TRBV10-1,NA,CASNLSLGVTQPQHF,TGCGCCAGCAACTTAAGCCTAGGGGTTACCCAGCCCCAGCATTTT
TRBJ2-5,NA,TRBV7-8,TRBD2,CASSSGPTSGVETQYF,TGTGCCAGCAGCTCCGGGCCGACTAGCGGGGTTGAGACCCAGTACTTC
TRBJ2-3,NA,TRBV4-2,TRBD2,CASSQFGTMSTDTQYF,TGTGCCAGCAGCCAATTTGGGACTATGAGCACAGATACGCAGTATTTT
TRBJ1-1,NA,TRBV7-6,TRBD1,CASSSRTGVTEAFF,TGTGCCAGCAGCTCCCGGACAGGGGTAACTGAAGCTTTCTTT
TRBJ1-2,NA,TRBV19,NA,CASRSGPNYGYTF,TGTGCCAGCCGGTCGGGACCTAACTATGGCTACACCTTC
TRBJ2-3,NA,TRBV7-2,TRBD2,CASSLNGGLAGDSIPYF,TGTGCCAGCAGCTTAAACGGAGGACTAGCGGGGGATTCAATCCCGTATTTT
TRBJ2-3,NA,TRBV27,TRBD2,CASSYRTDRGTSGRSVDTQYF,TGTGCCAGCAGTTACCGAACGGACAGGGGCACTAGCGGGAGGTCGGTAGATACGCAGTATTTT
TRBJ2-7,NA,TRBV28,NA,CASSFDSAGSFSYEQYF,TGTGCCAGCAGTTTCGACAGTGCCGGATCCTTCTCCTACGAGCAGTACTTC
TRBJ2-7,NA,TRBV25-1,NA,CASSEDETPYEQYF,TGTGCCAGCAGTGAGGACGAAACTCCCTACGAGCAGTACTTC
TRBJ1-1,NA,TRBV28,NA,CASSLGSRVGRNTEAFF,TGTGCCAGCAGTTTAGGATCGAGGGTGGGACGGAACACTGAAGCTTTCTTT
TRBJ2-5,NA,TRBV28,NA,CASSGPAGQETQYF,TGTGCCAGCAGCGGCCCGGCAGGGCAAGAGACCCAGTACTTC
TRBJ2-7,NA,TRBV12-3/TRBV12-4,NA,CASKSLVSYEQYF,TGTGCCAGCAAATCCCTCGTCTCCTACGAGCAGTACTTC
TRBJ2-2,NA,TRBV18,TRBD2,CASSPLTSGELNTGELFF,TGTGCCAGCTCACCACTAACTAGCGGGGAGCTGAACACCGGGGAGCTGTTTTTT
TRBJ2-3,NA,TRBV11-3,NA,CASSLRTSTDTQYF,TGTGCCAGCAGCTTACGGACTAGCACAGATACGCAGTATTTT
TRBJ1-1,NA,TRBV10-3,NA,CAISESWVLSDDRDSAFF,TGTGCCATCAGTGAGTCGTGGGTTTTGTCTGACGATCGGGATTCGGCTTTCTTT
TRBJ2-5,NA,TRBV5-1,TRBD1,CASSLGTGVETQYF,TGCGCCAGCAGCTTGGGGACAGGGGTGGAGACCCAGTACTTC
TRBJ1-2,NA,TRBV9,TRBD1,CASSAREGASGDYGYTF,TGTGCCAGCAGCGCCCGTGAGGGGGCCTCAGGAGACTATGGCTACACCTTC
TRBJ2-4,once,TRBV14,NA,CASSQDVYFGPLAKNIQYF,TGTGCCAGCAGCCAAGATGTTTACTTTGGGCCCTTAGCCAAAAACATTCAGTACTTC
TRBJ2-2,NA,TRBV3-1/TRBV3-2,NA,CASSHWGRGSGELFF,TGTGCCAGCAGCCATTGGGGCAGGGGCTCCGGGGAGCTGTTTTTT
TRBJ2-1,NA,TRBV9,NA,CASSVDSGNSYNEQFF,TGTGCCAGCAGCGTAGACAGCGGAAACTCCTACAATGAGCAGTTCTTC
TRBJ1-3,once,TRBV28,NA,CASTRGTSSGNTIYF,TGTGCCAGCACCAGAGGGACAAGCTCTGGAAACACCATATATTTT
TRBJ2-7,NA,TRBV7-9,TRBD2,CASTSGGPYEQYF,TGTGCCAGCACTAGCGGGGGGCCCTACGAGCAGTACTTC
TRBJ1-2,NA,TRBV7-9,NA,CASSEGQTNYGYTF,TGTGCCAGCAGCGAGGGTCAGACAAACTATGGCTACACCTTC
TRBJ2-1,NA,TRBV6-2/TRBV6-3,NA,CASSYGLGLSDEQFF,TGTGCCAGCAGTTACGGGCTAGGCTTGTCCGATGAGCAGTTCTTC
TRBJ1-1,NA,TRBV18,NA,CASSPDGGPSEAFF,TGTGCCAGCTCACCAGACGGAGGACCTTCTGAAGCTTTCTTT
TRBJ2-1,NA,TRBV19,NA,CASRVGGPSYNEQFF,TGTGCCAGTAGAGTTGGGGGGCCCTCCTACAATGAGCAGTTCTTC
TRBJ2-7,NA,TRBV19,TRBD2,CASPLPGGSYEQYF,TGTGCCAGCCCTCTTCCGGGGGGCTCCTACGAGCAGTACTTC
TRBJ2-7,NA,TRBV5-6,TRBD1,CASSPGTGGSYEQYF,TGTGCCAGCAGCCCAGGGACAGGGGGCTCCTACGAGCAGTACTTC
TRBJ2-7,few,TRBV11-2,NA,CASSFPPGEQYF,TGTGCCAGCAGCTTCCCGCCCGGTGAGCAGTACTTC
TRBJ1-1,NA,TRBV12-3/TRBV12-4,TRBD1,CASSFKGGREAFF,TGTGCCAGCAGTTTCAAAGGGGGCAGGGAAGCTTTCTTT
TRBJ1-2,NA,TRBV19,TRBD1,CASSTSQNRGYGYTF,TGTGCCAGTAGTACCTCACAGAACAGGGGCTATGGCTACACCTTC
TRBJ1-1,few,TRBV5-4,TRBD1,CASSLAGTGRRGEAFF,TGTGCCAGCAGCTTGGCCGGGACAGGGAGGCGTGGTGAAGCTTTCTTT
TRBJ2-1,NA,TRBV12-3/TRBV12-4,NA,CATLGTRSEQFF,TGTGCCACCCTCGGGACAAGAAGTGAGCAGTTCTTC
TRBJ1-6,NA,TRBV4-3,NA,CASSQDPTPVGQLPRPLHF,TGCGCCAGCAGCCAAGATCCAACCCCCGTTGGACAGTTGCCTCGCCCCCTCCACTTT
TRBJ2-2,NA,TRBV9,NA,CASSVGPEPTGELFF,TGTGCCAGCAGCGTAGGACCCGAACCGACCGGGGAGCTGTTTTTT
TRBJ2-7,once,TRBV28,NA,CASNGGHEQYF,TGTGCCTCCAACGGGGGCCACGAGCAGTACTTC
TRBJ1-6,NA,TRBV6-2/TRBV6-3,NA,CASSYGQLDNSPLHF,TGTGCCAGCAGTTACGGGCAGCTAGATAATTCACCCCTCCACTTT
TRBJ2-7,NA,TRBV11-2,NA,CASSLGGVTNEQYF,TGTGCCAGCAGCTTAGGTGGAGTAACGAACGAGCAGTACTTC